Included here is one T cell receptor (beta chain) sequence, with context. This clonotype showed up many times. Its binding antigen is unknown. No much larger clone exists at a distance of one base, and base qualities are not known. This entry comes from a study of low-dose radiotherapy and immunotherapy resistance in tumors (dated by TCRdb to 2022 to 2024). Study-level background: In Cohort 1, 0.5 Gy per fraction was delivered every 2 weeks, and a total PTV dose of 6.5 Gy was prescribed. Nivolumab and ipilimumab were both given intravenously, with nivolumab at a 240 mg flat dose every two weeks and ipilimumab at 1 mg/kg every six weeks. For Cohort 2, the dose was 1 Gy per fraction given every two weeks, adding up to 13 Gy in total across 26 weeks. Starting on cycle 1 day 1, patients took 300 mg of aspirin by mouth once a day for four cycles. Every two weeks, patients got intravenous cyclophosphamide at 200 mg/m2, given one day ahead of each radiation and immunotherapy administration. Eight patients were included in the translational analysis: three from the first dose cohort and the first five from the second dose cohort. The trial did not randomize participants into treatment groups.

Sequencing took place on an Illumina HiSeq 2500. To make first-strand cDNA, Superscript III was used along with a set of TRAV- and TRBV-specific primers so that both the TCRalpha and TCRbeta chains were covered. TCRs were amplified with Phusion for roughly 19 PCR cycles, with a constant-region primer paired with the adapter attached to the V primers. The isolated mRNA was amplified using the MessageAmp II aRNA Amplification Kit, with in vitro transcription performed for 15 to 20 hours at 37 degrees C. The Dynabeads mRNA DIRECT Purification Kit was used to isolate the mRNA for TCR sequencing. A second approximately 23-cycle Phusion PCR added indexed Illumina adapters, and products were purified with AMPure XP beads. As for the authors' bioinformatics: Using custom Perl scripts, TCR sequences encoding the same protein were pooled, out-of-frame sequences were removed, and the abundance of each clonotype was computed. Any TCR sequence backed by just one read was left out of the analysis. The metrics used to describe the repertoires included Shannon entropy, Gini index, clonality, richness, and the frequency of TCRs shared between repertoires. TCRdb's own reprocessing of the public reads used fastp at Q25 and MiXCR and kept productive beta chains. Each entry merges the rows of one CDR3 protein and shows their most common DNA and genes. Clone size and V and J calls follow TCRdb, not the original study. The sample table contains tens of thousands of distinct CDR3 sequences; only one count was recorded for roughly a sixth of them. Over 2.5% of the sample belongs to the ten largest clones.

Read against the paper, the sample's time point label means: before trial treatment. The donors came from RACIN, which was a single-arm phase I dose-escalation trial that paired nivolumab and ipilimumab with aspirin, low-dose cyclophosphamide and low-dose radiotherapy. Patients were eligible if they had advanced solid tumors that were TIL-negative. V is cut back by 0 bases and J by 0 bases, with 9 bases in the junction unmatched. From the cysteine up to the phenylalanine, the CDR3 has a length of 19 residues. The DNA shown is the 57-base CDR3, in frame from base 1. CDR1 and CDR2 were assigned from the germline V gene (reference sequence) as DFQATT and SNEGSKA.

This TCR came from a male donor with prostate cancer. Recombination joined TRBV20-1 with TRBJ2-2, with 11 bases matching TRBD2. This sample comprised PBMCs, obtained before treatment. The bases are TGCAGTGCTAGAGATCCCGGGACTAGCGGTTACGCGAACACCGGGGAGCTGTTTTTT. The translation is CSARDPGTSGYANTGELFF.